This T cell receptor (beta chain) comes out of a study of beta chain features in type 1 diabetes. Study results and limitations: For patients, the naive, central memory and Treg TCRB repertoires appeared more alike than for healthy donors. Significant though moderate, a shortening of TCRB CDR3s appeared in all four CD4+ subsets of Type 1 diabetes patients.

Germline lookup yields CDR1 MGHDK and CDR2 SYGVNS. The CDR3 loop spans 16 amino acids. The V end was cut by 4 bases, the J end by 3 bases, with 15 bases between. In the case of this clone: What it binds is not known.

Reverse transcribing all isolated RNA meant expressed TCRB transcripts were sequenced. Only in-frame clones appear in the TCRdb table, and some are missing; sequencing was by immunoSEQ multiplex PCR. The sample shows more than 250,000 clones, roughly 13% of them seen only once. The chain is built from TRBV25-1 and TRBJ2-2; D unresolved. The sample taken for sequencing was naive CD4+ T cells from blood. The TCR was taken from a man under 40 with type 1 diabetes. The CDR3 here is CASSVAGLAHTGELFF. CDR3 in DNA: TGTGCCAGCAGTGTTGCTGGATTAGCCCACACCGGGGAGCTGTTTTTT.